This TCR beta chain was recorded in a study of T cells in Graves' hyperthyroidism and ophthalmopathy. Findings and limits, study-wide: Most clonotypes expanded in the thyroid (above 0.001) were also present in blood. Patients with ophthalmopathy were separated from those with stable hyperthyroidism by a 13 V-J model.

The source material, RNA transcripts, was used to amplify TCR beta CDR3 regions. In the first-round RT-PCR of the TCR CDR3, the HTBI primer set was used. TCRdb ran MiXCR on the multiplex PCR reads and lists one entry per CDR3 protein. The sample lists around 690,000 distinct CDR3 sequences; 15% to 20% were seen once. Criteria for exclusion of patients were uncontrolled infection, other autoimmune disease, pregnancy or lactation. CDR1 and CDR2 (germline): LNHDA, SQIVND (reference sequence). The ends were cut back, 4 bases at V and 6 bases at J, with 15 bases in the middle. There are 14 residues in the CDR3. This clonotype was observed a few times. Its antigen is not known.

The sequence came from a man aged 50-60 years with Graves' hyperthyroidism. The sample was blood. The genes are TRBV19 and TRBJ1-1; D might be TRBD1 (6 bases). Here the CDR3 reads CASSTYHRAAEAFF. In DNA, the CDR3 is TGTGCCAGTAGTACCTATCACAGGGCCGCTGAAGCTTTCTTT.